This entry lists 24 T cell receptor beta chains sequenced from one sample in a study of cytomegalovirus exposure and HLA in healthy donors. It was with 60 Vbeta and 13 Jbeta primers that the PCR ran. The data were produced by immunoSEQ multiplex PCR, yet TCRdb's version contains in-frame clones alone and is incomplete. The table records around 100,000 clones, 75% to 85% of them present only once. The sequencing input was PBMCs. These receptor sequences come from a woman between 18 and 29 years old in good health and CMV-seropositive.

Of note for this clone: One end of the junction does not line up with germline, which may come from a read error. CDR3 nucleotide sequence: TGTGCCAGCAGCTCGACTTACTCCGACGAGCAGTACTTC. Protein: CASSSTYSDEQYF. This chain uses TRBV11-3 with TRBJ2-7; D is uncertain. This CDR3 is built from 13 residues. Germline CDR1 reads SGHNT; CDR2 reads YENEEA.

J is TRBJ2-7 and V is TRBV19; the D gene is possibly TRBD1 (5 bases). Germline-derived CDR1 and CDR2 are LNHDA and SQIVND (reference sequence). This CDR3 has 12 amino acids. Deletions cut 5 bases from V and 4 bases from J, with 9 bases between. The CDR3 DNA reads TGTGCCAGTAGTCCGGACATGTACGAGCAGTACTTC. Translated, it gives CASSPDMYEQYF.

This chain links TRBV28 with TRBJ2-1, with 8 bases fitting TRBD1. The length of the CDR3 is 16 residues. After removal of 2 bases from V and 4 bases from J, the junction contained 7 bases not matched to a gene. CDR1 and CDR2 from the germline V gene are MDHEN and SYDVKM. CDR3 residues: CASSLRMDRVYNEQFF. CDR3 sequence (DNA): TGTGCCAGCAGTTTAAGGATGGACAGGGTATACAATGAGCAGTTCTTC.

This chain links TRBV5-6 with TRBJ2-1; TRBD2 agrees at 9 bases. CDR1 is SGHDT, CDR2 YYEEEE, per germline. V lost 3 bases, J lost 4 bases, and 5 bases stayed unmatched. CDR3 length: 15 amino acids. The CDR3 DNA follows: TGTGCCAGCAGCTCTAGCGGGGAAGTATACAATGAGCAGTTCTTC. Protein: CASSSSGEVYNEQFF.

The V gene is TRBV15, the J gene TRBJ1-5; possibly TRBD1 for D (5 bases). V lost 0 bases to trimming and J lost 5 bases, with 11 bases between them. Germline V gene data show CDR1 as LNHNV and CDR2 as YYDKDF (reference sequence). The CDR3 is 15 amino acids. CDR3 in DNA: TGTGCCACCAGCAGAGATTTACAGGATTATCAGCCCCAGCATTTT. It translates to CATSRDLQDYQPQHF.

The chain employs TRBV6-4 and TRBJ1-2; D is perhaps TRBD1 (6 bases). This CDR3 contains 17 residues. Germline CDR1 MRHNA, CDR2 SNTAGT. Trimming shortened V by 1 base and J by 8 bases, and 23 bases separated the two germline ends. CDR3 DNA sequence: TGTGCCAGCAGTGACTGGCTTCGACCCGGACAGCTGGGCGGCTACACCTTC. Its protein is CASSDWLRPGQLGGYTF.

The CDR3 sequence: CASSLREQFF. CDR3 nucleotide sequence: TGTGCCAGCAGTTTACGTGAGCAGTTCTTC. The chain couples TRBV28 to TRBJ2-1; no reliable D call. V shed 2 bases and J shed 9 bases, with 2 bases lying between them. Germline CDR1 is MDHEN and CDR2 is SYDVKM. This CDR3 is 10 amino acids long.

This chain links TRBV9 with TRBJ1-1; TRBD1 matches at 7 bases. With 3 bases clipped from V and 2 bases from J, the junction kept 4 bases outside the gene matches. Germline values: CDR1 SGDLS, CDR2 YYNGEE. CDR3 length: 14 residues. Written as DNA, the CDR3 is TGTGCCAGCAGCGGCTACAGGGGAAACACTGAAGCTTTCTTT. It specifies CASSGYRGNTEAFF.

This chain connects TRBV9 to TRBJ2-2; 12 nucleotides match TRBD1. The germline V gene has CDR1 SGDLS and CDR2 YYNGEE. The CDR3 runs 16 residues. The V and J ends lost 3 bases and 7 bases, in that order; junction bases with no gene match: 7. This chain's CDR3 is CASSAPGTGGNGELFF. CDR3 sequence (DNA): TGTGCCAGCAGCGCCCCCGGGACAGGGGGCAACGGGGAGCTGTTTTTT.

The V gene is TRBV7-7, the J gene TRBJ2-5; 11 nucleotides align to TRBD2. This CDR3 is built from 16 residues. Trimming removed 5 bases from V and 0 bases from J; junction bases left unmatched: 5. CDR1 SSHAT and CDR2 FNYEAQ come from the germline V gene (reference sequence). CDR3 sequence: CASSPGLAENQETQYF. The CDR3 nucleotides read TGTGCCAGCAGCCCGGGACTAGCGGAGAACCAAGAGACCCAGTACTTC.

The chain combines TRBV27 with TRBJ2-6, with 7 bases lining up with TRBD1. The CDR3 totals 19 residues. CDR1 and CDR2 from the germline V gene are MNHEY and SMNVEV (reference sequence). V shed 1 base, J shed 0 bases, and the junction held 9 bases outside the gene matches. CDR3 bases: TGTGCCAGCAGTTTATGGGGTTTGAGGGGGCTCTCTGGGGCCAACGTCCTGACTTTC. Translated: CASSLWGLRGLSGANVLTF. The whole variable domain, remainder taken from reference TRBV27 and TRBJ2-6, is EAQVTQNPRYLITVTGKKLTVTCSQNMNHEYMSWYRQDPGLGLRQIYYSMNVEVTDKGDVPEGYKVSRKEKRNFPLILESPSPNQTSLYFCASSLWGLRGLSGANVLTFGAGSRLTVL.

The rearrangement uses TRBV28 and TRBJ2-5, with 10 bases fitting TRBD1. There are 16 residues in the CDR3. Germline V gene sequence: CDR1 MDHEN, CDR2 SYDVKM. The junction had 10 bases not matched to a gene; V was cut back by 5 bases and J by 4 bases. CDR3 residues: CASSPVRQGAGETQYF. CDR3 nucleotide sequence: TGTGCCAGCAGTCCCGTCCGACAGGGGGCAGGAGAGACCCAGTACTTC.

V and J are TRBV5-1 and TRBJ2-1, with 14 nucleotides matching TRBD2. CDR3 length: 19 residues. Losses at the gene ends were 5 bases for V and 0 bases for J; bases not matched to a gene: 10. CDR1 and CDR2 (germline): SGHRS, YFSETQ. The CDR3 DNA reads TGCGCCAGCAGTCCCTCGGGACTAGCGGGAGCCTCCTCCTACAATGAGCAGTTCTTC. This encodes CASSPSGLAGASSYNEQFF.

This clone was observed a few times. The chain recombines TRBV27 with TRBJ1-3; D may be TRBD1 (5 bases). This CDR3 is built from 15 residues. Germline CDR1 MNHEY, CDR2 SMNVEV (reference sequence). V gave up 5 bases and J gave up 2 bases, with 13 bases separating them. The CDR3 nucleotides read TGTGCCAGCAGTCGCCTTGGGGGGGCTGGAAACACCATATATTTT. This sequence encodes CASSRLGGAGNTIYF.

The chain joins TRBV11-2 to TRBJ1-1; D not certain. Germline CDR1 and CDR2: SGHAT and FQNNGV. V lost 4 bases to trimming and J lost 1 base, with 10 bases between them. The CDR3 is 14 residues long. The CDR3 loop is CASSSIGGNTEAFF. The CDR3 bases are TGTGCCAGCAGCTCCATCGGAGGGAACACTGAAGCTTTCTTT.

This clone was seen a few times. The chain joins TRBV6-5 to TRBJ2-7, with 10 nucleotides matching TRBD1. The junction had 3 bases not matched to a gene; V was cut back by 4 bases and J by 3 bases. The germline V gene has CDR1 MNHEY and CDR2 SVGAGI. This CDR3 contains 14 residues. The CDR3 here is CASSSRDRGYEQYF. The CDR3 DNA follows: TGTGCCAGCAGTTCCCGGGACAGGGGCTACGAGCAGTACTTC.

This clone was counted between two and nine times. The CDR3 loop is CAISYRAGQETQYF. CDR3 bases: TGTGCCATCAGTTACCGGGCGGGACAAGAGACCCAGTACTTC. The chain is built from TRBV10-3 and TRBJ2-5, with TRBD2 as a possible D gene (6 bases). From germline, CDR1 is ENHRY and CDR2 SYGVKD. CDR3 size: 14 residues. V dropped 5 bases and J dropped 2 bases, with 12 bases sitting between them.

The genes are TRBV15 and TRBJ1-1; weak D call: TRBD1 (6 bases). The CDR3 covers 14 residues. The V gene's germline CDR1 is LNHNV and CDR2 YYDKDF (reference sequence). Trimming took 1 base from V and 3 from J, leaving 9 bases between them. The CDR3 DNA is TGTGCCACCAGCAGAGTGGACAGAGACACTGAAGCTTTCTTT. Translated: CATSRVDRDTEAFF.

This clone has a handful of counts. The J gene is TRBJ1-1, the V gene TRBV30; the D gene is possibly TRBD1 (5 bases). The CDR3 is 13 residues long. CDR1 is GTSNPN and CDR2 is SVGIG in the germline V gene (reference sequence). Trimming cost V 2 bases and J 1 base, with 8 bases left between them. CDR3 region: CAWSRTGNTEAFF. The CDR3 DNA reads TGTGCCTGGAGTCGCACAGGGAACACTGAAGCTTTCTTT.

This chain uses TRBV11-2 with TRBJ2-3; D might be TRBD1 (6 bases). The germline CDR1 and CDR2 sequences are SGHAT and FQNNGV. There are 15 residues in the CDR3. Trimming removed 5 bases at V and 0 bases at J, with 12 bases between. CDR3 DNA sequence: TGTGCCAGCAGCCTCAGGGGTGGGAGCACAGATACGCAGTATTTT. Its translation is CASSLRGGSTDTQYF.

The chain employs TRBV27 and TRBJ1-2; TRBD1 is a possible D gene (6 bases). The CDR3 covers 14 residues. CDR1 is MNHEY, CDR2 SMNVEV, per germline (reference sequence). V was cut by 3 bases and J by 4 bases, with 12 bases left in between. DNA for the CDR3: TGTGCCAGCAGTTTCGGGACACCAATCTATGGCTACACCTTC. Amino acid sequence: CASSFGTPIYGYTF.

This clone has only one observation. The V and J genes are TRBV28 and TRBJ2-2, with unresolved D. CDR1 and CDR2 (germline): MDHEN, SYDVKM. The CDR3 length is 15 residues. V lost 6 bases to trimming and J lost 7 bases, with 18 bases between them. The CDR3 nucleotides read TGTGCCAGCAGCCCGCTGGCCCTAGTAATCGGGGAGCTGTTTTTT. Protein product: CASSPLALVIGELFF.

The V and J genes are TRBV27 and TRBJ2-3; 10 positions agree with TRBD1. The germline V gene has CDR1 MNHEY and CDR2 SMNVEV (reference sequence). This CDR3 spans 15 amino acids. V was pared by 7 bases and J by 4 bases, with 8 bases of the junction left unmatched. Here the CDR3 DNA reads TGTGCCAGCACCTATGACAGGGGGCGACCAGATACGCAGTATTTT. This codes for CASTYDRGRPDTQYF.

The chain couples TRBV6-1 to TRBJ1-4, with D possibly TRBD1 on 5 matching bases. The CDR3 totals 13 residues. The germline V and J ends were trimmed by 7 bases and 8 bases, with 14 bases remaining between them. Looked up from germline, CDR1 is MNHNS and CDR2 is SASEGT. The CDR3 DNA reads as TGTGCCAGCATGAAGGACAACCGGGAAAAACTGTTTTTT. Protein: CASMKDNREKLFF.